This T cell receptor (beta chain) was sequenced in a study of CD8+ T cells in alopecia areata. Study information: Affected scalp percentage gauged treated patients' severity. Overall study results and limits: Scalp specimens additionally yield sequences from normal skin's resident alphabeta T cells.

Sample treatment: oral pan-JAK inhibitor, 5-10 mg twice daily. Turning to this clone: Its target is not known.

RNA extraction and reverse transcription yielded cDNA as sequencing template. Assay used: immunoSEQ multiplex PCR; TCRdb lists only in-frame clones, some missing. Of more than 150,000 clones listed, approximately 56% were seen once; the top ten hold approximately 3.5%. There are 13 residues in the CDR3. Germline values: CDR1 SGHTA, CDR2 FQGNSA. Deletions cut 1 base from V and 6 bases from J, with 9 bases between. This TCR was recovered from a human donor with alopecia areata. The chain combines TRBV7-2 with TRBJ1-2, with D unresolved. This sample comprised CD4+ T cells sorted from blood, obtained at week 4, from a patient treated with tofacitinib. The CDR3 bases are TGTGCCAGCAGCTTAGTTACCGGGGATGGCTACACCTTC. Protein product: CASSLVTGDGYTF.